The 19 T cell receptor beta chains below all came from one sample that was sequenced in a study of graft-versus-host responses after intestinal transplantation. These receptors are not linked to any known antigen. Here immunoSEQ multiplex PCR was the method, and the copy in TCRdb shows in-frame clones only, minus some. The data show about 90,000 clones, with under 85% seen just once and about 18% held by the top ten. This material consisted of unstimulated CD8+ T cells sorted from spleen or lymph node cells, taken before intestinal transplant. These receptors came from a human donor who received an intestinal transplant.

A remark on this clone: The conserved final phenylalanine or tryptophan is absent from the CDR3, which likely points to a read error. The limits of the CDR3 on the DNA are not certain, so only TCRdb's listed CDR3 is given. V and J are TRBV28 and TRBJ1-2. The CDR3 numbers 11 amino acids, ends counted. The germline V gene encodes CDR1 MDHEN and CDR2 SYDVKM. The CDR3 spells CASSFPHLPSD.

This chain uses TRBV10-3 with TRBJ1-1; D remains unclear. The CDR3 has 13 amino acids. The V end was cut by 0 bases, the J end by 1 base, with 3 bases between. Germline-derived CDR1 and CDR2 are ENHRY and SYGVKD. The DNA of the CDR3 is TGTGCCATCAGTGAGTCAGCGAACACTGAAGCTTTCTTT. This encodes CAISESANTEAFF.

The chain has TRBV9 and TRBJ1-1, with a weak D call TRBD1 (5 bases). Germline-derived CDR1 and CDR2 are SGDLS and YYNGEE. The CDR3 totals 15 residues. Trimming took 0 bases from V and 0 from J, leaving 9 bases between them. The CDR3 spells CASSVDGGMNTEAFF. The CDR3 DNA reads TGTGCCAGCAGCGTAGATGGGGGGATGAACACTGAAGCTTTCTTT. The full variable domain, completed using reference TRBV9 and TRBJ1-1, is DSGVTQTPKHLITATGQRVTLRCSPRSGDLSVYWYQQSLDQGLQFLIQYYNGEERAKGNILERFSAQQFPDLHSELNLSSLELGDSALYFCASSVDGGMNTEAFFGQGTRLTVV.

The chain uses TRBV28 and TRBJ1-3, with D maybe TRBD1 (6 bases). Germline V lookup: CDR1 MDHEN, CDR2 SYDVKM. Trimming removed 6 bases at V and 2 bases at J, with 20 bases between. The CDR3 is 17 amino acids. The CDR3 nucleotides read TGTGCCAGCAGCCTAGACTCCTCACAGGGAACTGGAAACACCATATATTTT. This codes for CASSLDSSQGTGNTIYF.

V usage is TRBV9 and J usage is TRBJ2-5; 8 nucleotides line up with TRBD2. After removal of 5 bases from V and 4 bases from J, the junction contained 10 bases not matched to a gene. Per germline, CDR1 SGDLS and CDR2 YYNGEE. The length of the CDR3 is 15 residues. The CDR3 protein is CASSTLAALGETQYF. Here the CDR3 DNA reads TGTGCCAGCAGTACACTAGCGGCCCTTGGAGAGACCCAGTACTTC.

The chain combines TRBV7-9 with TRBJ2-7; D is perhaps TRBD1 or TRBD2 (5 bases each). This CDR3 spans 16 amino acids. The germline gives CDR1 SEHNR, CDR2 FQNEAQ (reference sequence). V was pared by 2 bases and J by 2 bases, with 16 bases between. The CDR3 DNA sequence: TGTGCCAGCAGCTTACCGAGGGTGACAGCTCCCTACGAGCAGTACTTC. Encoded protein: CASSLPRVTAPYEQYF.

This chain joins TRBV2 and TRBJ1-1; D call uncertain. Germline V gene lookup returns CDR1 SNHLY and CDR2 FYNNEI. Trimming took 3 bases from V and 1 from J, leaving 3 bases between them. The length of the CDR3 is 12 residues. In DNA form, the CDR3 reads TGTGCCAGCAGTGACACGAACACTGAAGCTTTCTTT. Amino acids: CASSDTNTEAFF.

The genes are TRBV5-1 and TRBJ1-2; unclear D gene. The CDR3 loop spans 14 amino acids. Deletions cut 1 base from V and 1 base from J, with 8 bases between. Germline loops: CDR1 SGHRS, CDR2 YFSETQ. The CDR3 bases are TGCGCCAGCAGCTTGAATTGGCTTAACTATGGCTACACCTTC. Translating it yields CASSLNWLNYGYTF.

The chain carries TRBV18 and TRBJ2-7; 8 bases line up with TRBD1. CDR3 length equals 14 residues. Trimming removed 2 bases from V and 2 bases from J; junction bases left unmatched: 2. The V gene's germline CDR1 is KGHSH and CDR2 LQKENI. The CDR3 reads CASSPETGAYEQYF. CDR3 DNA sequence: TGTGCCAGCTCACCAGAGACAGGGGCCTACGAGCAGTACTTC.

The V and J genes are TRBV7-3 and TRBJ2-3; D not resolved. CDR1 is SGHTA, CDR2 FQGTGA, per germline. The CDR3 spans 12 residues. The V end lost 5 bases, the J end lost 2 bases, and 5 bases lay between the germline ends. CDR3 loop: CASSPNTDTQYF. The CDR3 DNA follows: TGTGCCAGCAGCCCCAACACAGATACGCAGTATTTT.

This clone was detected only a few times. CDR3 amino acids: CASSFPGTYNEQFF. The DNA of the CDR3 is TGTGCCAGCAGTTTTCCCGGGACCTACAATGAGCAGTTCTTC. The J gene is TRBJ2-1, the V gene TRBV27, with D perhaps matching TRBD2 (5 bases). Germline-derived CDR1 and CDR2 are MNHEY and SMNVEV (reference sequence). Trimming removed 3 bases at V and 2 bases at J, with 8 bases between. The CDR3 extends over 14 amino acids.

The J gene is TRBJ1-1, the V gene TRBV7-9, with D maybe TRBD1 (6 bases). There are 15 residues in the CDR3. CDR1 and CDR2 from the germline V gene are SEHNR and FQNEAQ (reference sequence). The germline V and J ends were trimmed by 5 bases and 1 base, with 14 bases remaining between them. CDR3 DNA: TGTGCCAGCAGCCACCTAACAGGGAGGAACACTGAAGCTTTCTTT. Amino acid sequence: CASSHLTGRNTEAFF.

V usage is TRBV7-3 and J usage is TRBJ2-3; D might be TRBD2 (5 bases). V lost 5 bases and J lost 1, with 16 bases in between. Germline-derived CDR1 and CDR2 are SGHTA and FQGTGA. The CDR3 is 16 amino acids. CDR3 bases: TGTGCCAGCAGCCCCTCACTAGGGTCTGGCACAGATACGCAGTATTTT. Its translation is CASSPSLGSGTDTQYF.

As regards this clone: The identical CDR3 is also encoded by other nucleotide sequences in the sample. The chain is built from TRBV4-1 and TRBJ2-7, with no clear D. This CDR3 comprises 13 residues. Germline V lookup: CDR1 MGHRA, CDR2 YSYEKL. V was cut by 0 bases and J by 2 bases, with 5 bases left in between. This chain's CDR3 is CASSQEATYEQYF. CDR3 nucleotides: TGCGCCAGCAGCCAAGAAGCCACCTACGAGCAGTACTTC.

This chain uses TRBV11-2 with TRBJ1-4; D is ambiguous. The CDR3 is 13 amino acids. Germline V lookup: CDR1 SGHAT, CDR2 FQNNGV. The V gene lost 3 bases and the J gene lost 7 bases, with 9 bases spanning the gap. CDR3 sequence: CASSLAGSEKLFF. CDR3 in DNA: TGTGCCAGCAGCTTGGCGGGGAGTGAAAAACTGTTTTTT.

With respect to this clone: The same CDR3 also results from other DNA sequences found in this sample. The CDR3 nucleotides read TGTGCCAGCAGCGTAGGTGGATCCTACAATGAGCAGTTCTTC. It specifies CASSVGGSYNEQFF. V and J are TRBV9 and TRBJ2-1; no clear D gene. Per the germline V gene, CDR1 is SGDLS and CDR2 is YYNGEE. Trimming removed 0 bases from V and 1 base from J, with 5 bases in between. The CDR3 consists of 14 residues.

Of note for this clone: The junction does not match germline at one end; this may be a read error. The same CDR3 can be traced to other DNA sequences in this sample. This chain uses TRBV27 with TRBJ2-1, with D perhaps TRBD2 (6 bases). This CDR3 region has 17 residues. Germline V lookup: CDR1 MNHEY, CDR2 SMNVEV (reference sequence). The chain's CDR3 is CASRGEALAYPYNEQFF. Written as DNA, the CDR3 is TGTGCCAGCAGGGGAGAGGCGCTAGCGTATCCCTACAATGAGCAATTCTTC.

This clone was seen more than once but under ten times. The rearrangement links TRBV7-9 to TRBJ1-3; D not certain. V dropped 1 base and J dropped 3 bases, with 10 bases sitting between them. Germline CDR1 reads SEHNR; CDR2 reads FQNEAQ (reference sequence). This CDR3 is built from 15 residues. This chain's CDR3 is CASSLVDEDGNTIYF. The CDR3 DNA sequence: TGTGCCAGCAGCTTAGTGGACGAGGATGGAAACACCATATATTTT.

This sequence joins TRBV6-1 and TRBJ1-2; no reliable D call. The V end lost 4 bases, the J end lost 5 bases, and 5 bases lay between the germline ends. This CDR3 is 11 amino acids long. Germline CDR1 reads MNHNS; CDR2 reads SASEGT. The CDR3 spells CASSVTYGYTF. The CDR3, as DNA: TGTGCCAGCAGTGTAACTTATGGCTACACCTTC.